This T cell receptor (beta chain) was recovered during a study of chemoradiotherapy in HPV16-positive cancers (dated by TCRdb to 2021 to 2024). Study-wide context: Functional T-cell assays on cells from a couple of HPV16-positive patients defined candidate HPV-specific T-cell clones and common TCR motifs. Whether T-cell immunity against the HPV oncoproteins E6 and E7 changes during chemoradiotherapy and whether survival is affected by this immunity were examined in the study. Next, the candidate HPV-specific TCRs and motifs were followed in TCR repertoires from more than 70 patients with HPV-related cancers. Study-wide findings and limitations: Improved recurrence-free survival in HPV16-positive patients was associated with expansion of HPV-responsive T cells during chemoradiotherapy. Expansion of candidate HPV-specific clones and E7-related TCR motifs was observed in the tumor microenvironment during treatment, whereas no such expansion was observed for non-HPV-specific T cells. The functional definition of HPV-specific T cells came from only a couple of HPV16-positive patients, and the survival association was reported for HPV16-positive patients.

On this clone itself: No cognate antigen has been identified for it. The sample holds no much larger clone one base away, and base qualities are not on file.

Receptor amplification or capture employed the immunoSEQ multiplex PCR assay. TCRdb holds this immuneACCESS table with in-frame rearrangements only. Some clones are missing; in checked studies, unresolved V genes explain under half, and the rest has no known cause. The sample table contains 10,000 to 15,000 clones; only one count was recorded for roughly 89% of them. The biggest ten clones account for roughly 22% of the sample. In the germline V gene, CDR1 corresponds to SNHLY and CDR2 to FYNNEI. The CDR3 numbers 15 residues from cysteine through phenylalanine. The retained sequence is limited to the CDR3, 45 bases, with the frame set at the first base. Compared with germline, V lacks 1 base and J lacks 5 bases; bases without a gene match: 8. Repertoires were sampled repeatedly over the course of chemoradiotherapy, so clonal expansion could be followed in the tumor microenvironment.

Here the chain combines TRBV2 and TRBJ2-7; 7 of the junction bases match TRBD1. The TCR originated in a human donor with HPV-associated anogenital cancer. The specimen comprised blood, sampled from a patient who underwent chemoradiotherapy. The CDR3 in this case is CASSEGVGQTNEQYF. The DNA reads as follows: TGTGCCAGCAGTGAAGGGGTGGGACAGACGAACGAGCAGTACTTC.